Each of the 26 T cell receptor beta chains below was sequenced from the same sample in a study of cytomegalovirus exposure and HLA in healthy donors. The study ran its PCR with 60 Vbeta and 13 Jbeta primers. Here immunoSEQ multiplex PCR was the method, and the copy in TCRdb shows in-frame clones only, minus some. The sample consists of around 100,000 clones, roughly 85% of them appearing once. The source material was PBMCs. The receptors stem from a woman aged 40 to 50 in good health and CMV-seronegative.

The V gene is TRBV19, the J gene TRBJ1-2; a possible D gene is TRBD1 (5 bases). The germline CDR1 and CDR2 sequences are LNHDA and SQIVND (reference sequence). The CDR3 consists of 12 residues. Deletions cut 8 bases from V and 8 bases from J, with 15 bases between. CDR3: CASGRGSGGYTF. CDR3 in DNA: TGTGCCAGTGGGAGGGGATCCGGCGGCTACACCTTC. Full variable domain (remainder filled in from reference TRBV19 and TRBJ1-2): DGGITQSPKYLFRKEGQNVTLSCEQNLNHDAMYWYRQDPGQGLRLIYYSQIVNDFQKGDIAEGYSVSREKKESFPLTVTSAQKNPTAFYLCASGRGSGGYTFGSGTRLTVV.

This sequence joins TRBV6-5 and TRBJ2-7, with TRBD1 as a possible D gene (6 bases). This CDR3 comprises 15 residues. The germline gives CDR1 MNHEY, CDR2 SVGAGI. V was cut by 2 bases and J by 4 bases, with 15 bases left in between. The DNA for the CDR3 is TGTGCCAGCAGTTACGGGACATCAACCGCGTACGAGCAGTACTTC. Translated: CASSYGTSTAYEQYF.

Here the CDR3 reads CASSIGAGEETQYF. In DNA form, the CDR3 reads TGTGCCAGTAGTATCGGGGCGGGGGAAGAGACCCAGTACTTC. The chain combines TRBV19 with TRBJ2-5, with 7 bases matching TRBD2. V shed 3 bases, J shed 3 bases, and the junction held 4 bases outside the gene matches. Germline V gene sequence: CDR1 LNHDA, CDR2 SQIVND (reference sequence). This CDR3 is built from 14 residues.

The rearrangement uses TRBV5-4 and TRBJ2-5; 10 bases align to TRBD1. The CDR3 is 16 residues long. Unmatched junction bases numbered 6, after V lost 0 bases and J lost 4 bases. CDR1 and CDR2 (germline): SGHNT, YYREEE (reference sequence). The CDR3 nucleotides are TGTGCCAGCAGCTTGGGTGGGACAGGGGAATCAGAGACCCAGTACTTC. This codes for CASSLGGTGESETQYF.

The chain uses TRBV7-9 and TRBJ2-1; 7 positions agree with TRBD2. Germline CDR1 and CDR2: SEHNR and FQNEAQ (reference sequence). Losses at the gene ends were 5 bases for V and 4 bases for J; bases not matched to a gene: 8. The CDR3 runs 15 residues. This chain's CDR3 is CASSPRVAGYNEQFF. The CDR3 DNA reads TGTGCCAGCAGCCCTCGGGTAGCGGGTTACAATGAGCAGTTCTTC.

This rearrangement joins TRBV19 to TRBJ2-4; perhaps TRBD1 as D (6 bases). V was trimmed by 3 bases and J by 7 bases, leaving 16 bases between them. Germline lookup yields CDR1 LNHDA and CDR2 SQIVND (reference sequence). The CDR3 is 15 residues long. In nucleotides, the CDR3 is TGTGCCAGTAGTATTGTTCCGGGGCAGGGGAACATTCAGTACTTC. The encoded protein is CASSIVPGQGNIQYF.

This chain joins TRBV19 and TRBJ1-1; TRBD1 aligns across 7 bases. V lost 1 base, J lost 4 bases, and 3 bases stayed unmatched. The length of the CDR3 is 14 residues. In germline, CDR1 is LNHDA, CDR2 SQIVND (reference sequence). The CDR3 here is CASSIARDSTEAFF. DNA for the CDR3: TGTGCCAGTAGTATAGCCCGGGACAGCACTGAAGCTTTCTTT.

The V gene is TRBV28, the J gene TRBJ2-1; the match to TRBD2 covers 14 bases. Germline values: CDR1 MDHEN, CDR2 SYDVKM. This CDR3 has 19 amino acids. V lost 5 bases to trimming and J lost 7 bases; unmatched junction nucleotides: 16. CDR3 in amino acids: CASSPTTTSGGAVKNEQFF. DNA of the CDR3: TGTGCCAGCAGTCCAACAACGACTAGCGGGGGGGCCGTAAAGAATGAGCAGTTCTTC.

The rearrangement joins TRBV27 to TRBJ2-1; 8 nucleotides match TRBD2. The length of the CDR3 is 17 residues. V dropped 5 bases and J dropped 4; count of bases not matched to a gene: 13. The germline gives CDR1 MNHEY, CDR2 SMNVEV (reference sequence). The CDR3 DNA follows: TGTGCCAGCAGTACCACGGGAGGGAATAGGCGTTACAATGAGCAGTTCTTC. Encoded protein: CASSTTGGNRRYNEQFF.

The chain uses TRBV6-1 and TRBJ1-2, with D unresolved. Germline V gene sequence: CDR1 MNHNS, CDR2 SASEGT. The CDR3 sequence is 13 residues long. Trimming stripped 3 bases from V and 4 bases from J, with 9 bases between. CDR3 loop: CASSDVTSYGYTF. CDR3 nucleotides: TGTGCCAGCAGTGACGTGACTTCCTATGGCTACACCTTC.

This rearrangement joins TRBV10-1 to TRBJ1-2; D call uncertain. The V end was cut by 0 bases, the J end by 4 bases, with 6 bases between. Per the germline V gene, CDR1 is WNHNN and CDR2 is SYGVQD (reference sequence). The CDR3 has 13 amino acids. The CDR3 nucleotides read TGCGCCAGCAGTGAGTCCTCAGGCTATGGCTACACCTTC. Encoded protein: CASSESSGYGYTF.

The chain has TRBV28 and TRBJ2-1; TRBD2 matches at 13 bases. Germline values: CDR1 MDHEN, CDR2 SYDVKM. V shed 6 bases, J shed 0 bases, and the junction held 8 bases outside the gene matches. This CDR3 spans 18 amino acids. CDR3 residues: CASSRLAGGPLSYNEQFF. CDR3 DNA: TGTGCCAGCAGCCGACTAGCGGGAGGTCCCCTCTCCTACAATGAGCAGTTCTTC.

The chain combines TRBV19 with TRBJ1-4; 7 nucleotides agree with TRBD1. Germline values: CDR1 LNHDA, CDR2 SQIVND (reference sequence). The junction had 9 bases not matched to a gene; V was cut back by 5 bases and J by 9 bases. This CDR3 region has 14 residues. CDR3 in amino acids: CASSLTTGNQKLFF. In DNA form, the CDR3 reads TGTGCCAGTAGTCTAACGACAGGGAACCAAAAACTGTTTTTT.

The chain uses TRBV5-6 and TRBJ1-4, with 8 nucleotides matching TRBD1. Germline-derived CDR1 and CDR2 are SGHDT and YYEEEE. This CDR3 region has 14 residues. J lost 5 bases, V lost 2 bases, and 2 bases had no gene match. The CDR3 is CASSFPGGNEKLFF. CDR3 coding DNA: TGTGCCAGCAGCTTTCCAGGGGGCAATGAAAAACTGTTTTTT.

The CDR3 DNA reads as TGTGCCAGCTCACCTAGCGGGGTGACCTCCTACAATGAGCAGTTCTTC. Translating it yields CASSPSGVTSYNEQFF. The chain recombines TRBV18 with TRBJ2-1, with 8 bases fitting TRBD2. CDR3 length: 16 residues. J lost 0 bases, V lost 3 bases, and 4 bases had no gene match. Germline V lookup: CDR1 KGHSH, CDR2 LQKENI. Full variable domain (missing parts from reference TRBV18 and TRBJ2-1): NAGVMQNPRHLVRRRGQEARLRCSPMKGHSHVYWYRQLPEEGLKFMVYLQKENIIDESGMPKERFSAEFPKEGPSILRIQQVVRGDSAAYFCASSPSGVTSYNEQFFGPGTRLTVL.

A single count supports this clone. This sequence joins TRBV7-2 and TRBJ1-2; 8 bases line up with TRBD1. The V gene's germline CDR1 is SGHTA and CDR2 FQGNSA. J was trimmed by 2 bases and V by 0 bases; bases with no gene match: 5. This CDR3 comprises 16 residues. Written as DNA, the CDR3 is TGTGCCAGCAGCTTAGCCCGCCGACAGGGGAACTATGGCTACACCTTC. Protein sequence: CASSLARRQGNYGYTF.

The chain joins TRBV2 to TRBJ2-1; D may be TRBD1 (5 bases). Trimming took 6 bases from V and 6 from J, leaving 6 bases between them. Looked up from germline, CDR1 is SNHLY and CDR2 is FYNNEI. CDR3 length: 11 residues. Here the CDR3 reads CASSDSNEQFF. The CDR3 DNA follows: TGTGCCAGCAGCGACAGCAATGAGCAGTTCTTC.

The CDR3 nucleotides read TGCGCCAGCAGCTTGGCTCCAGACAGTAACACTGAAGCTTTCTTT. Residues: CASSLAPDSNTEAFF. The chain has TRBV5-1 and TRBJ1-1; possibly TRBD1 for D (5 bases). The CDR3 contains 15 residues. CDR1 is SGHRS and CDR2 is YFSETQ in the germline V gene. V lost 0 bases and J 2 bases, leaving 11 bases between the germline ends. The full variable domain, with the rest looked up from reference TRBV5-1 and TRBJ1-1, is KAGVTQTPRYLIKTRGQQVTLSCSPISGHRSVSWYQQTPGQGLQFLFEYFSETQRNKGNFPGRFSGRQFSNSRSEMNVSTLELGDSALYLCASSLAPDSNTEAFFGQGTRLTVV.

The rearrangement links TRBV2 to TRBJ1-2; 8 bases fit TRBD1. This CDR3 is built from 13 residues. The V and J ends lost 3 bases and 7 bases, in that order; junction bases with no gene match: 4. Germline V gene lookup returns CDR1 SNHLY and CDR2 FYNNEI. CDR3 DNA sequence: TGTGCCAGCAGTGACAGGGGGCTTACTGGCTACACCTTC. This encodes CASSDRGLTGYTF.

This clone was found a few times. This chain connects TRBV9 to TRBJ2-3, with TRBD1 as a possible D gene (5 bases). This CDR3 comprises 13 residues. Trimming removed 1 base at V and 6 bases at J, with 9 bases between. Germline loops: CDR1 SGDLS, CDR2 YYNGEE. In DNA, the CDR3 is TGTGCCAGCAGCGTACAGGGTGTGGATACGCAGTATTTT. It codes for CASSVQGVDTQYF.

This clone was counted only a few times. V gene TRBV10-2 combines with J gene TRBJ2-1; 7 bases fit TRBD1. This CDR3 region has 16 residues. V shed 6 bases, J shed 0 bases, and the junction held 8 bases outside the gene matches. The germline CDR1 and CDR2 sequences are WSHSY and SAAADI. CDR3 residues: CASSRTGDTSYNEQFF. The CDR3 bases are TGCGCCAGCAGCCGTACAGGGGACACCTCCTACAATGAGCAGTTCTTC.

The sample holds a few counts of this clone. The V and J genes are TRBV9 and TRBJ2-3, with D uncertain. This CDR3 region has 14 residues. The V gene lost 4 bases and the J gene lost 2 bases, with 11 bases spanning the gap. Germline CDR1 is SGDLS and CDR2 is YYNGEE. CDR3 sequence (DNA): TGTGCCAGCAGCCCTGGTGGCTTCACAGATACGCAGTATTTT. It codes for CASSPGGFTDTQYF.

This chain links TRBV11-2 with TRBJ2-7; 9 nucleotides match TRBD1. The CDR3 is 16 residues long. V shed 2 bases, J shed 2 bases, and the junction held 7 bases outside the gene matches. Looked up from germline, CDR1 is SGHAT and CDR2 is FQNNGV. The CDR3 sequence: CASSLISRQGAYEQYF. The CDR3 nucleotides read TGTGCCAGCAGCTTAATATCGAGACAGGGGGCCTACGAGCAGTACTTC. Complete variable domain (other parts from reference TRBV11-2 and TRBJ2-7): EAGVAQSPRYKIIEKRQSVAFWCNPISGHATLYWYQQILGQGPKLLIQFQNNGVVDDSQLPKDRFSAERLKGVDSTLKIQPAKLEDSAVYLCASSLISRQGAYEQYFGPGTRLTVT.

In its sample, this clone was seen once. The chain's CDR3 is CAWSVAGRDTEAFF. The CDR3 DNA reads TGTGCCTGGAGTGTGGCGGGGCGGGACACTGAAGCTTTCTTT. The chain has TRBV30 and TRBJ1-1, with D perhaps matching TRBD1 (5 bases). V was cut by 0 bases and J by 3 bases, with 11 bases left in between. The germline V gene encodes CDR1 GTSNPN and CDR2 SVGIG (reference sequence). This CDR3 spans 14 amino acids.

This clone was observed a few times. The chain carries TRBV7-9 and TRBJ2-3; D unresolved. CDR3 size: 15 residues. V shed 1 base and J shed 4 bases, with 12 bases lying between them. Per the germline V gene, CDR1 is SEHNR and CDR2 is FQNEAQ (reference sequence). The CDR3 bases are TGTGCCAGCAGCTTAGTCGCCACGCCAGCAGATACGCAGTATTTT. Translated: CASSLVATPADTQYF.

The CDR3 region is CASSLSLEGFTLHF. Written as DNA, the CDR3 is TGTGCCAGCAGTTTATCGTTGGAGGGATTCACCCTCCACTTT. The chain is built from TRBV27 and TRBJ1-6; D not resolved. The germline CDR1 and CDR2 sequences are MNHEY and SMNVEV (reference sequence). Trimming took off 0 bases at V and 14 bases at J, with 14 bases between the two ends. The CDR3 length is 14 residues.